Listed below are T cell receptor beta chains from one sample, sequenced in a study of cytomegalovirus exposure and HLA in healthy donors. Measured with immunoSEQ multiplex PCR; TCRdb has only the in-frame clones, and not every one. The data show more than 200,000 clones, and the top ten clones hold around 0.95%. The sequencing sample was made of PBMCs. The receptors derive from a woman aged 25 to 39 in good health and CMV-seropositive. CDR3s include the opening cysteine and the closing phenylalanine or tryptophan. A D gene is named only where the DNA matches it firmly.

d_call: TRBD2
j_call: TRBJ2-2
v_call: TRBV6-6
cdr3_aa: CASITPLAENTGELFF
cdr3_nt: TGTGCCAGCATCACCCCACTAGCGGAGAACACCGGGGAGCTGTTTTTT

d_call: TRBD2
j_call: TRBJ2-2
v_call: TRBV19
cdr3_aa: CASSPLMGLASTGELFF
cdr3_nt: TGTGCCAGTAGCCCTTTGATGGGACTAGCCTCCACCGGGGAGCTGTTTTTT

d_call: NA
j_call: TRBJ1-2
v_call: TRBV2
cdr3_aa: CASTLQELYGYTF
cdr3_nt: TGTGCCAGCACCTTACAGGAGTTATACGGCTACACCTTC

d_call: TRBD2
j_call: TRBJ2-7
v_call: TRBV14
cdr3_aa: CASSPTPMRGASYEQYF
cdr3_nt: TGTGCCAGCAGCCCCACCCCCATGCGGGGGGCCTCCTACGAGCAGTACTTC

d_call: NA
j_call: TRBJ2-7
v_call: TRBV5-4
cdr3_aa: CASSLPTGSYEQYF
cdr3_nt: TGTGCCAGCAGCTTGCCAACAGGGAGCTACGAGCAGTACTTC

d_call: NA
j_call: TRBJ1-1
v_call: TRBV7-2
cdr3_aa: CASSPTGIKVITEAFF
cdr3_nt: TGTGCCAGCAGCCCTACCGGGATAAAAGTAATCACTGAAGCTTTCTTT

d_call: NA
j_call: TRBJ2-1
v_call: TRBV18
cdr3_aa: CASSPQEGISIGGEQFF
cdr3_nt: TGTGCCAGCTCACCTCAGGAGGGGATCTCTATCGGAGGTGAGCAGTTCTTC

d_call: NA
j_call: TRBJ2-3
v_call: TRBV7-7
cdr3_aa: CASSLLPGGTDTQYF
cdr3_nt: TGTGCCAGCAGTTTACTTCCGGGGGGCACAGATACGCAGTATTTT

d_call: TRBD1
j_call: TRBJ1-2
v_call: TRBV14
cdr3_aa: CASSLGQGTYGYTF
cdr3_nt: TGTGCCAGCAGCCTGGGACAGGGTACCTATGGCTACACCTTC

d_call: NA
j_call: TRBJ1-1
v_call: TRBV6-5
cdr3_aa: CASSYLIGGQAFF
cdr3_nt: TGTGCCAGCAGTTACTTGATTGGGGGCCAAGCTTTCTTT

d_call: NA
j_call: TRBJ2-2
v_call: TRBV6-1
cdr3_aa: CASSVERAGELFF
cdr3_nt: TGTGCCAGCAGTGTAGAGAGGGCCGGGGAGCTGTTTTTT